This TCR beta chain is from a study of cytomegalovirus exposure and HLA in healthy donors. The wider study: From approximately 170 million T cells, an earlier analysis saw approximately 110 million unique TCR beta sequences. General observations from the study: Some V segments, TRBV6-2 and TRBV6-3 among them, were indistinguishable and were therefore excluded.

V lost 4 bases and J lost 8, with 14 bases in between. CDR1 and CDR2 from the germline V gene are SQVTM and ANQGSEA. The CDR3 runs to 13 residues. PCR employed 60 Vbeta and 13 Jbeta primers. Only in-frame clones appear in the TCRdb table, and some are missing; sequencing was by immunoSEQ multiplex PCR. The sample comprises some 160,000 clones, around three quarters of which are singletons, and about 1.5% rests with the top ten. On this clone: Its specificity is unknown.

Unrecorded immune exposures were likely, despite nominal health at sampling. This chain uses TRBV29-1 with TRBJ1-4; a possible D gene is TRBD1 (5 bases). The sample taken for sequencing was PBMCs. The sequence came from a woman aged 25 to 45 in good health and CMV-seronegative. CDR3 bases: TGCAGCGTTGTTGTTTCACAGGACGAAAAACTGTTTTTT. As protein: CSVVVSQDEKLFF.